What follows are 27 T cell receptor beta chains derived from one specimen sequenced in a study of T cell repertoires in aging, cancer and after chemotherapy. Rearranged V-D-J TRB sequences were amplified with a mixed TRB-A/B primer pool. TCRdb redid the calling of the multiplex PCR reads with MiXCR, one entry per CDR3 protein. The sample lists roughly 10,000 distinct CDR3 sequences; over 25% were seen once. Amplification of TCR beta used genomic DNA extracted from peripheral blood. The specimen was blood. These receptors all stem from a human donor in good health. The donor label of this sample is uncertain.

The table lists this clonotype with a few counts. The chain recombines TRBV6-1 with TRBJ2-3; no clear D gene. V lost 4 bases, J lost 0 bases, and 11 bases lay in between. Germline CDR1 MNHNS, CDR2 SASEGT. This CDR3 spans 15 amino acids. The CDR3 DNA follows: TGTGCCAGCAGTGGATTCGGGTTTAGCACAGATACGCAGTATTTT. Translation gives CASSGFGFSTDTQYF.

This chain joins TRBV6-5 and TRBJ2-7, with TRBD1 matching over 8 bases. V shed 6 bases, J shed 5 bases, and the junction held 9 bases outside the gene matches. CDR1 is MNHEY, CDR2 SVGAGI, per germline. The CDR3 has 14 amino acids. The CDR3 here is CASRDRVKLHEQYF. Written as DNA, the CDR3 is TGTGCCAGCAGGGACAGGGTCAAACTCCACGAGCAGTACTTC.

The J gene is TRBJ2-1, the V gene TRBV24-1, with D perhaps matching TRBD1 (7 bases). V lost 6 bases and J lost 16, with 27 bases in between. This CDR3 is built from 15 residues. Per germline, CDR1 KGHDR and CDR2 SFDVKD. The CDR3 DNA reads TGTGCCACCAGTCCTAAGGGGGCTCCGGGACCGCGGGAATTCTTC. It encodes CATSPKGAPGPREFF.

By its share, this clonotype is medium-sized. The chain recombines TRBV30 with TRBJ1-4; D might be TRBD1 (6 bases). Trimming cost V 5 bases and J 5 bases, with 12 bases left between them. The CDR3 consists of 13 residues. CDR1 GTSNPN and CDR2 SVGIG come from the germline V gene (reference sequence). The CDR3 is CAWARDTNEKLFF. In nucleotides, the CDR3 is TGTGCCTGGGCCCGGGACACGAATGAAAAACTGTTTTTT. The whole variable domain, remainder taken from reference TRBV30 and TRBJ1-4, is SQTIHQWPATLVQPVGSPLSLECTVEGTSNPNLYWYRQAAGRGLQLLFYSVGIGQISSEVPQNLSASRPQDRQFILSSKKLLLSDSGFYLCAWARDTNEKLFFGSGTQLSVL.

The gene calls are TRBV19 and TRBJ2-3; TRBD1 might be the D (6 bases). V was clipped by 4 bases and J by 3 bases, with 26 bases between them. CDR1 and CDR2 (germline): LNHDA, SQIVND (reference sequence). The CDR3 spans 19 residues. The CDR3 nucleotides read TGTGCCAGTAGTAGCCTGAGCCGACCGGGACAAGGGGTGACAGATACGCAGTATTTT. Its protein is CASSSLSRPGQGVTDTQYF.

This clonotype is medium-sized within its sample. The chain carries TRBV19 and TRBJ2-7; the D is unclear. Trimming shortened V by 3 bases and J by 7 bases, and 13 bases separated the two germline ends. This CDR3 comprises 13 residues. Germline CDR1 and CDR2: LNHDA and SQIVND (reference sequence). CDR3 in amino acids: CASSISHVAEQYF. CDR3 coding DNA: TGTGCCAGTAGTATCTCTCACGTCGCGGAGCAGTACTTC.

In nucleotides, the CDR3 is TGCAGTGCTAGAGATGGGGGGAGGGCCGACATTGAGCAGTTCTTC. It translates to CSARDGGRADIEQFF. The chain employs TRBV20-1 and TRBJ2-1; 7 bases agree with TRBD2. Germline CDR1 DFQATT, CDR2 SNEGSKA (reference sequence). The V and J ends lost 0 bases and 9 bases, in that order; junction bases with no gene match: 11. The CDR3 loop spans 15 amino acids.

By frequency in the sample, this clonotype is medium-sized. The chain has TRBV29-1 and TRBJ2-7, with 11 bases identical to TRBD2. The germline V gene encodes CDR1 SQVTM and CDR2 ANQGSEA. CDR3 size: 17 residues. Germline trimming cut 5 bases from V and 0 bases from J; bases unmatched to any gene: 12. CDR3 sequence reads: CSVSGLAEGGSSYEQYF. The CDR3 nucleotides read TGCAGCGTTTCGGGACTAGCGGAGGGGGGGAGCTCCTACGAGCAGTACTTC.

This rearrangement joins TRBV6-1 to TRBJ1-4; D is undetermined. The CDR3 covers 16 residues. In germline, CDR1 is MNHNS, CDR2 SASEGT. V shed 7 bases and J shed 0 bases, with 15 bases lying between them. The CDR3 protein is CASNSPGRATNEKLFF. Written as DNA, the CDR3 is TGTGCCAGCAATTCTCCCGGGCGAGCAACTAATGAAAAACTGTTTTTT.

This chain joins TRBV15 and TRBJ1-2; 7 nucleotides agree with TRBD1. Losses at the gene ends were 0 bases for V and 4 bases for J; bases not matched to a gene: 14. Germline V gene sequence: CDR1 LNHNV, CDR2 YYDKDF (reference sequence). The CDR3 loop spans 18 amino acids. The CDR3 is CATSRDPSFMTGPYGYTF. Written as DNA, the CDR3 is TGTGCCACCAGCAGAGATCCCTCTTTTATGACAGGGCCCTATGGCTACACCTTC.

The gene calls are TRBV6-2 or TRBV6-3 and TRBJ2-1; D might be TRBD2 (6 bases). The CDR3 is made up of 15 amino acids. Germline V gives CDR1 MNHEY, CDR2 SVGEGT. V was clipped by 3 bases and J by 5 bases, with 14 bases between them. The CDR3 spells CASSYREMMNNEQFF. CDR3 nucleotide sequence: TGTGCCAGCAGTTATCGGGAGATGATGAACAATGAGCAGTTCTTC.

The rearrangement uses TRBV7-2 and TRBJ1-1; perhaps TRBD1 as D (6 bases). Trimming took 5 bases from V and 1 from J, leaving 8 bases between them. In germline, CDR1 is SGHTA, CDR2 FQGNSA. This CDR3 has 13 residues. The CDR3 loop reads CASSQGRNTEAFF. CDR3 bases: TGTGCCAGCAGCCAGGGGAGGAACACTGAAGCTTTCTTT.

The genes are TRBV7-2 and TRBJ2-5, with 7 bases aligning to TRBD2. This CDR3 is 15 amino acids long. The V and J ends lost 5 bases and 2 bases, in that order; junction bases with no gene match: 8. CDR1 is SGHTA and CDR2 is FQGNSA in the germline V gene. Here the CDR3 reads CASSPEAGSQETQYF. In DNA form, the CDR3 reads TGTGCCAGCAGCCCCGAAGCGGGATCTCAAGAGACCCAGTACTTC.

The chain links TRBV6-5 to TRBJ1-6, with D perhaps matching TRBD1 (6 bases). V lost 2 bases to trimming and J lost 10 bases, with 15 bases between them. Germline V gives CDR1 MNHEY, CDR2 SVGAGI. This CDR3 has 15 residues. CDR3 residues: CASSYQGTSTSPLHF. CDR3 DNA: TGTGCCAGCAGTTACCAGGGGACTTCAACCTCACCCCTCCACTTT.

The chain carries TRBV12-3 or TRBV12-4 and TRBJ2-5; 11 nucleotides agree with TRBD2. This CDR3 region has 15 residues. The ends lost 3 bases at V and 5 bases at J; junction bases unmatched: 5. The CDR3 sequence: CASSFSGGAGETQYF. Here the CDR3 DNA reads TGTGCCAGCAGTTTTAGCGGGGGGGCCGGGGAGACCCAGTACTTC.

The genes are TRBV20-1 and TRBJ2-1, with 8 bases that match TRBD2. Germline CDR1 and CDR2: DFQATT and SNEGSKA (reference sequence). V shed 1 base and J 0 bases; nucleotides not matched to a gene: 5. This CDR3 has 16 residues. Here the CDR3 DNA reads TGCAGTGCTAGAGGGACTAGCCCGTTCTCCTACAATGAGCAGTTCTTC. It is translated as CSARGTSPFSYNEQFF.

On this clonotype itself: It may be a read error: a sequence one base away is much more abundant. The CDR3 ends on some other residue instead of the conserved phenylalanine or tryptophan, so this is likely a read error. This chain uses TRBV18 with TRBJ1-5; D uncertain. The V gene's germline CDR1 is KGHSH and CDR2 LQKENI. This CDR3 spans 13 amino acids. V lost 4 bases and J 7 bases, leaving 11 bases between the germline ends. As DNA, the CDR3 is TGTGCCAGCTCACTTGAAGGACGGCAGCCCCAGCATTTA. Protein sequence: CASSLEGRQPQHL.

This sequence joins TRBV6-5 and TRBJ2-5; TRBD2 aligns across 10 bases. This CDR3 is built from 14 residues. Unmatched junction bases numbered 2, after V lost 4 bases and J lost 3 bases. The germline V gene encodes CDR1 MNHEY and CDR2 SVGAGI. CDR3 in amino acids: CASSWTSGKETQYF. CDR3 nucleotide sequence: TGTGCCAGCAGTTGGACTAGCGGTAAAGAGACCCAGTACTTC.

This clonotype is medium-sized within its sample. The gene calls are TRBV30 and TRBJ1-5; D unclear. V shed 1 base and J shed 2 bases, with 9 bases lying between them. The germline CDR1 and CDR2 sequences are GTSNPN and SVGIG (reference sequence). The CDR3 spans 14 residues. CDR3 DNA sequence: TGTGCCTGGAGTGGACACCTTGGCAATCAGCCCCAGCATTTT. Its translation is CAWSGHLGNQPQHF. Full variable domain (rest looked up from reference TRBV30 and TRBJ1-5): SQTIHQWPATLVQPVGSPLSLECTVEGTSNPNLYWYRQAAGRGLQLLFYSVGIGQISSEVPQNLSASRPQDRQFILSSKKLLLSDSGFYLCAWSGHLGNQPQHFGDGTRLSIL.

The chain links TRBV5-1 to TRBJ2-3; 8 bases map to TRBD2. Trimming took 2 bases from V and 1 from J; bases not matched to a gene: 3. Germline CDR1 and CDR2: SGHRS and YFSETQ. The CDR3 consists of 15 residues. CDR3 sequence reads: CASSFGGGRTDTQYF. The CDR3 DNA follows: TGCGCCAGCAGCTTTGGCGGGGGGCGCACAGATACGCAGTATTTT. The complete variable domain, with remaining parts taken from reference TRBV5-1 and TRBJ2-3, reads KAGVTQTPRYLIKTRGQQVTLSCSPISGHRSVSWYQQTPGQGLQFLFEYFSETQRNKGNFPGRFSGRQFSNSRSEMNVSTLELGDSALYLCASSFGGGRTDTQYFGPGTRLTVL.

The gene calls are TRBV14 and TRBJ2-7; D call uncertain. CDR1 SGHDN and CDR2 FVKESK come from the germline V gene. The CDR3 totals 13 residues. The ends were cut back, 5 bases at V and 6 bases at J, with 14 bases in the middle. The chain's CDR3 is CASSESSRSEQYF. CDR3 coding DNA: TGTGCCAGCAGCGAAAGCTCCAGGAGCGAGCAGTACTTC.

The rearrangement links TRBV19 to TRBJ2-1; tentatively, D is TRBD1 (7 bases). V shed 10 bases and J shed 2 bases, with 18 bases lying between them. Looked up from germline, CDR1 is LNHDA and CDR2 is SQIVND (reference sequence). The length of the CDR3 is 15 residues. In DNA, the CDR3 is TGTGCCACCAGAAGGGGGGACAGCGCCTACAATGAGCAGTTCTTC. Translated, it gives CATRRGDSAYNEQFF.

The CDR3 DNA sequence: TGCAGTGCTAGAGGACTAGCGAGCTCCTACAATGAGCAGTTCTTC. It specifies CSARGLASSYNEQFF. The chain uses TRBV20-1 and TRBJ2-1, with 8 bases lining up with TRBD2. Trimming took 1 base from V and 0 from J; bases not matched to a gene: 2. The CDR3 contains 15 residues. Germline loops: CDR1 DFQATT, CDR2 SNEGSKA (reference sequence).

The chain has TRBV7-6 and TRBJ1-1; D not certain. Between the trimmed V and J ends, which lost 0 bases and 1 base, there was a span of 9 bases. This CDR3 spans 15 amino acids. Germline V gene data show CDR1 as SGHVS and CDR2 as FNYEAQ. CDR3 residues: CASSLAPLGNTEAFF. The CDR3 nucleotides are TGTGCCAGCAGCTTAGCGCCCTTAGGGAACACTGAAGCTTTCTTT.

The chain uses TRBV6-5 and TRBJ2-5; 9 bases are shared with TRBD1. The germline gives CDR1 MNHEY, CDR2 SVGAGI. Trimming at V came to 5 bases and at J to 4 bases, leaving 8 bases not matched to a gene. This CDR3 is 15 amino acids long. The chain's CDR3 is CASSDETGGAETQYF. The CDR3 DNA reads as TGTGCCAGCAGTGACGAGACAGGGGGGGCAGAGACCCAGTACTTC.

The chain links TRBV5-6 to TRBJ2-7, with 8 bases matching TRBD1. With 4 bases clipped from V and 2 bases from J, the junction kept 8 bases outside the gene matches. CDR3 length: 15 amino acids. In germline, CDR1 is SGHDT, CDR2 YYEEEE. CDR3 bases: TGTGCCAGCAGCACCTGGACAGGGTTTCCCTACGAGCAGTACTTC. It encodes CASSTWTGFPYEQYF.

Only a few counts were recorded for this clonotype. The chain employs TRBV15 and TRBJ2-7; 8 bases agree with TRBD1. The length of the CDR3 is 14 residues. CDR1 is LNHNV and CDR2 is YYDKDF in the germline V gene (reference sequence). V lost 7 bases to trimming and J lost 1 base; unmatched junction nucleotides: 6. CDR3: CATKGTGKSYEQYF. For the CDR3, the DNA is TGTGCCACCAAAGGGACAGGCAAATCCTACGAGCAGTACTTC.